This TCR beta chain is from a study of blood T cells in healthy people across ages. Then a second PCR, running roughly 7 to 12 cycles, was carried out with a sample-barcoded 5' primer and a J-beta primer mix. TCRdb itself ran the 5' RACE reads through MiXCR, one entry per CDR3 protein. The sample lists about 770,000 distinct CDR3 sequences, approximately 44% occurring once. This clonotype appeared a few times. Germline V gene data show CDR1 as LGHNA and CDR2 as YSLEER. The V gene lost 4 bases and the J gene lost 9 bases, with 16 bases spanning the gap. The length of the CDR3 is 15 residues. The TCR was taken from a man aged 55 to 69 in good health. V usage is TRBV4-3 and J usage is TRBJ1-6, with D perhaps TRBD1 (6 bases). Material for sequencing was blood. CDR3 DNA: TGCGCCAGCAGCCCCGACGGGGGGCTCGGTTCACCCCTCCACTTT. This gives the protein CASSPDGGLGSPLHF.